Listed below are T cell receptor beta chains from one sample, sequenced in a study of shared clonotypes between healthy human individuals. Data came from immunoSEQ multiplex PCR; TCRdb stores just in-frame clones and leaves some out. The sample has under 2,000,000 clones, about 95% seen once. Material: naive CD8+ T cells sorted from blood. The origin of the receptors is a man aged 18 to 30 in good health. Each CDR3 is given with its conserved first and last residue. The D gene is left open where the match is weak. Some rows have no size entry. The others give once, few or many, or a class for an expanded clone.

V gene	J gene	D gene	clone size	CDR3 protein	CDR3 DNA
TRBV27	TRBJ2-7	TRBD2	NA	CASSLGGSPTYEQYF	TGTGCCAGCAGTTTAGGCGGGAGCCCTACCTACGAGCAGTACTTC
TRBV11-2	TRBJ2-2	NA	NA	CASSRRDGNTGELFF	TGTGCCAGCAGCCGCCGGGACGGGAACACCGGGGAGCTGTTTTTT
TRBV4-1	TRBJ2-7	NA	NA	CASSQEGDAGYEQYF	TGCGCCAGCAGCCAAGAGGGGGACGCAGGCTACGAGCAGTACTTC
TRBV29-1	TRBJ2-3	NA	NA	CSVEGETPDTQYF	TGCAGCGTTGAAGGTGAGACTCCAGATACGCAGTATTTT
TRBV13	TRBJ1-2	TRBD1	NA	CASSSGTGEGSDGYTF	TGTGCCAGCAGTTCCGGGACAGGGGAAGGTTCTGATGGCTACACCTTC
TRBV4-1	TRBJ1-2	NA	NA	CASSQVFPTGYYGYTF	TGCGCCAGCAGCCAAGTTTTCCCGACAGGCTACTATGGCTACACCTTC
TRBV27	TRBJ2-6	NA	NA	CASSLLSGANVLTF	TGTGCCAGCAGTTTACTCTCTGGGGCCAACGTCCTGACTTTC
TRBV4-1	TRBJ2-3	TRBD2	NA	CASRGAAGGINTDTQYF	TGCGCCAGCAGAGGGGCAGCGGGGGGCATAAACACAGATACGCAGTATTTT
TRBV19	TRBJ2-7	TRBD1	NA	CASSIAGTGEQYF	TGTGCCAGTAGTATTGCCGGGACAGGGGAACAGTACTTC
TRBV6-1	TRBJ2-2	TRBD2	once	CASSELSGGAGELFF	TGTGCCAGCAGTGAACTAAGCGGGGGGGCCGGGGAGCTGTTTTTT
TRBV4-3	TRBJ2-7	NA	few	CASSQAAARSYEQYF	TGCGCCAGCAGCCAAGCAGCGGCACGCTCCTACGAGCAGTACTTC
TRBV5-4	TRBJ2-5	TRBD2	once	CASTEREMETQYF	TGTGCCAGCACCGAGCGGGAAATGGAGACCCAGTACTTC
TRBV4-3	TRBJ2-7	TRBD2	NA	CASSQDWEGSYEQYF	TGCGCCAGCAGCCAAGATTGGGAGGGCTCCTACGAGCAGTACTTC
TRBV28	TRBJ1-2	NA	NA	CASSFTGGDTSSAF	TGTGCCAGCAGTTTTACCGGGGGGGACACCTCGTCCGCCTTC
TRBV25-1	TRBJ2-7	NA	NA	CASSESGGTYEQYF	TGTGCCAGCAGTGAGTCCGGGGGCACCTACGAGCAGTACTTC
TRBV4-3	TRBJ2-2	TRBD1	NA	CASSPTLGTGGGELFF	TGCGCCAGCAGCCCGACCCTCGGGACAGGGGGCGGGGAGCTGTTTTTT
TRBV4-3	TRBJ2-3	TRBD1	NA	CASSQDRGRTDTQYF	TGCGCCAGCAGCCAGGACAGGGGAAGGACAGATACGCAGTATTTT
TRBV4-3	TRBJ1-4	TRBD1	once	CASSRISGTGNEKLFF	TGCGCCAGCAGCCGTATCTCCGGGACAGGGAATGAAAAACTGTTTTTT
TRBV27	TRBJ1-4	TRBD1	NA	CASRLGTGPEKLFF	TGTGCCAGCAGATTAGGGACAGGGCCTGAAAAACTGTTTTTT
TRBV9	TRBJ2-7	TRBD1	NA	CASSVGTGKSYEQYF	TGTGCCAGCAGCGTAGGGACAGGGAAATCCTACGAGCAGTACTTC
TRBV6-5	TRBJ1-1	NA	NA	CASLIFEGGGTEAFF	TGTGCCAGCCTAATTTTCGAGGGGGGAGGGACTGAAGCTTTCTTT
TRBV29-1	TRBJ2-7	NA	NA	CSVRDEGYEQYF	TGCAGCGTGCGGGACGAAGGATACGAGCAGTACTTC
TRBV6-6	TRBJ2-5	NA	NA	CASGLYGVEETQYF	TGTGCCAGCGGGCTGTACGGGGTGGAAGAGACCCAGTACTTC